The rows below give T cell receptor beta chains drawn from one sample of a study of blood T cell repertoires in COVID-19. Profiled with immunoSEQ multiplex PCR; TCRdb holds only in-frame clones, not every one. The repertoire includes 97,000 or so clones, 90% of them detected once, and just over 5% sits in the top ten. The sequenced material came from peripheral blood. These receptors originate from a man over 45 with acute or convalescent COVID-19. Each CDR3 is given with its conserved first and last residue. The D gene is left open where the match is weak. For some rows the clone size is stated as once, few or many, or as a class when expanded; others skip it.

v_call,j_call,clone_size,d_call,cdr3_nt,cdr3_aa
TRBV7-9,TRBJ2-5,.,.,TGTGCCAGCAGCTTAGTTGAACAGGCAGGGGAGACCCAGTACTTC,CASSLVEQAGETQYF
TRBV7-6,TRBJ1-1,.,.,TGTGCCAGCAGCTTTGGAGGGAACACTGAAGCTTTCTTT,CASSFGGNTEAFF
TRBV12-3/TRBV12-4,TRBJ1-5,few,.,TGTGCCGGAACAGGGCTTGGTCAGCCCCAGCATTTT,CAGTGLGQPQHF
TRBV10-3,TRBJ2-3,.,TRBD2,TGTGCCATCAGTGAGTCTACGGGAGGCGGCACAGATACGCAGTATTTT,CAISESTGGGTDTQYF
TRBV7-9,TRBJ2-5,.,.,TGTGCCAGCACCACGGCGGGCTCGGTGGAGACCCAGTACTTC,CASTTAGSVETQYF
TRBV2,TRBJ2-1,.,TRBD1,TGTGCCAGCAGTGTCCTCCGGGACAGGGACAATGAGCAGTTCTTC,CASSVLRDRDNEQFF
TRBV7-9,TRBJ2-5,.,TRBD2,TGTGCCAGCAGCTTAGACCTCGGGGTAGCGGGAGAGGGGACCCAGTACTTC,CASSLDLGVAGEGTQYF
TRBV11-3,TRBJ2-2,.,.,TGTGCCAGCAGCTCATACAGGGACACCTACACCGGGGAGCTGTTTTTT,CASSSYRDTYTGELFF
TRBV29-1,TRBJ2-1,.,TRBD2,TGCAGCGTTAGCGGGAGAGGTAATGAGCAGTTCTTC,CSVSGRGNEQFF
TRBV7-2,TRBJ2-5,.,.,TGTGCCAGCAGCACATGGACAGAACAAGAGACCCAGTACTTC,CASSTWTEQETQYF
TRBV7-6,TRBJ2-1,once,TRBD2,TGTGCCAGCAGGAAGGAAGCAGGGCGGGAGATCAATGAGCAGTTCTTC,CASRKEAGREINEQFF
TRBV21-1,TRBJ2-3,.,.,TGTGCCAGAGGGGGTGCCAGACCACAAGATACGCAGTATTTT,CARGGARPQDTQYF
TRBV2,TRBJ2-5,.,.,TGTGCCAGCTGGGAGCTTGAGGGCCAAGCTGAGACCCAGTACTTC,CASWELEGQAETQYF
TRBV5-1,TRBJ2-1,.,.,TGCGCCAGCACTCTCGGACAGAGCACCTACAATGAGCAGTTCTTC,CASTLGQSTYNEQFF
TRBV6-4,TRBJ1-2,.,.,TGTGCCAGCAGCAAATCAGGGTATGGCTACACCTTC,CASSKSGYGYTF
TRBV2,TRBJ1-1,.,.,TGTGCCAGCAGCTGGCTCGTGGCTGCGAACACTGAAGCTTTCTTT,CASSWLVAANTEAFF
TRBV29-1,TRBJ1-2,.,TRBD1,TGCAGCGTTGAAGACCCGACAGGGCTTGGCTACACCTTC,CSVEDPTGLGYTF
TRBV5-1,TRBJ1-6,.,.,TGCGCCAGCACGTCAGGGGAGCGGTCACCCCTCCACTTT,CASTSGERSPLHF
TRBV2,TRBJ1-1,.,.,TGTGCCAGCAAGTTCACGACAGGCCACACTGAAGCTTTCTTT,CASKFTTGHTEAFF
TRBV11-3,TRBJ1-1,.,.,TGTGCCAGCAGTCGTGGCGGGGGGCGTCCGAACACTGAAGCTTTCTTT,CASSRGGGRPNTEAFF
TRBV19,TRBJ2-1,.,TRBD1,TGTGCCAGCGGGACAGCGAACAACAATGAGCAGTTCTTC,CASGTANNNEQFF
TRBV25-1,TRBJ1-5,.,.,TGTGCCAGCAGTGAAAAAGGCAGGGAATACTGTCGCAATCAGCCCCAGCATTTT,CASSEKGREYCRNQPQHF